Presented here are 26 T cell receptor beta chains from one specimen sequenced in a study of blood T cell repertoires in COVID-19. The data were produced by immunoSEQ multiplex PCR, yet TCRdb's version contains in-frame clones alone and is incomplete. The repertoire has 64,000 or so clones, approximately 91% of them found once; the top ten carry roughly 1.5%. The material sequenced was peripheral blood. All receptors come from a human donor in a cohort sampled during active COVID-19.

The chain employs TRBV5-1 and TRBJ2-5, with TRBD2 as a possible D gene (7 bases). Germline-derived CDR1 and CDR2 are SGHRS and YFSETQ. V was clipped by 4 bases and J by 0 bases, with 19 bases between them. CDR3 length: 17 amino acids. The CDR3 sequence: CASSEEEGGGYQETQYF. CDR3 coding DNA: TGCGCCAGCAGCGAGGAGGAGGGGGGAGGGTACCAAGAGACCCAGTACTTC.

The rearrangement joins TRBV9 to TRBJ2-5, with a weak D call TRBD2 (6 bases). V lost 0 bases and J lost 0, with 21 bases in between. This CDR3 contains 19 residues. The germline V gene encodes CDR1 SGDLS and CDR2 YYNGEE. The CDR3 DNA sequence: TGTGCCAGCAGCGTAGGTGCGCCTGCGAGTCCGGGGGACCAAGAGACCCAGTACTTC. This sequence encodes CASSVGAPASPGDQETQYF. The variable domain in full, with the rest retrieved from reference TRBV9 and TRBJ2-5, is DSGVTQTPKHLITATGQRVTLRCSPRSGDLSVYWYQQSLDQGLQFLIQYYNGEERAKGNILERFSAQQFPDLHSELNLSSLELGDSALYFCASSVGAPASPGDQETQYFGPGTRLLVL.

The chain links TRBV10-3 to TRBJ1-2, with TRBD1 identical over 7 bases. Germline trimming cut 5 bases from V and 2 bases from J; bases unmatched to any gene: 5. The CDR3 is 14 amino acids. The germline gives CDR1 ENHRY, CDR2 SYGVKD. The CDR3 nucleotides are TGTGCCATCAGTCCGGGACAGAAAAACTATGGCTACACCTTC. Translation: CAISPGQKNYGYTF.

This sequence joins TRBV9 and TRBJ1-4; the match to TRBD1 covers 8 bases. Germline V gene sequence: CDR1 SGDLS, CDR2 YYNGEE. This CDR3 comprises 15 residues. The J segment lost 3 bases and the V segment lost 3 bases, leaving 4 bases of the junction unmatched. DNA for the CDR3: TGTGCCAGCAGCGCAGGGGGCAGGTCTAATGAAAAACTGTTTTTT. Protein: CASSAGGRSNEKLFF.

The V and J genes are TRBV18 and TRBJ2-1; 8 bases match TRBD2. V lost 3 bases, J lost 6 bases, and 19 bases stayed unmatched. The CDR3 is made up of 19 amino acids. Germline assignment: CDR1 KGHSH and CDR2 LQKENI. The CDR3 protein is CASSPQGTLSGKFSNEQFF. DNA of the CDR3: TGTGCCAGCTCACCGCAAGGGACCCTTAGCGGGAAATTTTCCAATGAGCAGTTCTTC.

The chain is built from TRBV5-1 and TRBJ2-7, with TRBD2 matching over 9 bases. The length of the CDR3 is 14 residues. From germline, CDR1 is SGHRS and CDR2 YFSETQ. V gave up 2 bases and J gave up 2 bases; unmatched junction bases: 2. CDR3 residues: CASSFSGSPYEQYF. In DNA, the CDR3 is TGCGCCAGCAGCTTTAGCGGGAGCCCCTACGAGCAGTACTTC.

This chain joins TRBV5-1 and TRBJ2-5, with D uncertain. This CDR3 has 15 amino acids. Germline V CDR1 and CDR2: SGHRS, YFSETQ. Trimming left V 0 bases short and J 2 bases short, with 11 bases between. The CDR3 is CASSLVAEPQETQYF. CDR3 nucleotide sequence: TGCGCCAGCAGCTTGGTAGCTGAACCGCAAGAGACCCAGTACTTC. Full variable domain (outside the CDR3, taken from reference TRBV5-1 and TRBJ2-5): KAGVTQTPRYLIKTRGQQVTLSCSPISGHRSVSWYQQTPGQGLQFLFEYFSETQRNKGNFPGRFSGRQFSNSRSEMNVSTLELGDSALYLCASSLVAEPQETQYFGPGTRLLVL.

The chain employs TRBV6-5 and TRBJ2-3, with TRBD2 matching over 10 bases. V lost 7 bases to trimming and J lost 6 bases; unmatched junction nucleotides: 4. The V gene's germline CDR1 is MNHEY and CDR2 SVGAGI. This CDR3 contains 13 residues. The CDR3 protein is CASMTSGLDTQYF. The CDR3 DNA sequence: TGTGCCAGCATGACTAGCGGGTTGGATACGCAGTATTTT.

The chain links TRBV7-8 to TRBJ1-5; possibly TRBD1 for D (6 bases). From germline, CDR1 is SGHVS and CDR2 FQNEAQ. The ends were cut back, 3 bases at V and 0 bases at J, with 18 bases in the middle. The CDR3 is made up of 18 amino acids. The CDR3 protein is CASSFITPQGYSNQPQHF. The CDR3 bases are TGTGCCAGCAGCTTCATCACACCTCAGGGGTATAGCAATCAGCCCCAGCATTTT.

The chain has TRBV19 and TRBJ2-1; D gene uncertain. V was pared by 2 bases and J by 0 bases, with 8 bases between. Germline V lookup: CDR1 LNHDA, CDR2 SQIVND (reference sequence). The CDR3 loop spans 15 amino acids. The CDR3 region has the DNA TGTGCCAGTAGTATATCTTCTGTCTCCTACAATGAGCAGTTCTTC. It specifies CASSISSVSYNEQFF.

This chain connects TRBV2 to TRBJ1-4; TRBD1 is a possible D gene (6 bases). The CDR3 runs 13 residues. Trimming stripped 6 bases from V and 8 bases from J, with 13 bases between. CDR1 and CDR2 from the germline V gene are SNHLY and FYNNEI. CDR3 sequence (DNA): TGTGCCAGCAGACAGGGAGGGGTCGAAAAACTGTTTTTT. It yields the protein CASRQGGVEKLFF.

This rearrangement joins TRBV5-1 to TRBJ1-4; D possibly corresponds to TRBD1 (6 bases). This CDR3 is 15 amino acids long. CDR1 SGHRS and CDR2 YFSETQ come from the germline V gene. Trimming removed 4 bases from V and 3 bases from J, with 13 bases in between. CDR3 coding DNA: TGCGCCAGCAGCAAATCAGGGGCGGCTAATGAAAAACTGTTTTTT. Residues: CASSKSGAANEKLFF.

This clone has a handful of counts. This chain's CDR3 is CASSSLLAYQETQYF. The CDR3 DNA is TGTGCCAGCAGCTCCCTACTAGCGTACCAAGAGACCCAGTACTTC. The chain employs TRBV7-9 and TRBJ2-5; 7 bases line up with TRBD2. The J segment lost 0 bases and the V segment lost 4 bases, leaving 5 bases of the junction unmatched. This CDR3 comprises 15 residues. The germline V gene encodes CDR1 SEHNR and CDR2 FQNEAQ (reference sequence). Combining the CDR3 with reference TRBV7-9 and TRBJ2-5 gives the whole variable domain DTGVSQNPRHKITKRGQNVTFRCDPISEHNRLYWYRQTLGQGPEFLTYFQNEAQLEKSRLLSDRFSAERPKGSFSTLEIQRTEQGDSAMYLCASSSLLAYQETQYFGPGTRLLVL.

This rearrangement joins TRBV25-1 to TRBJ1-2; the D is unclear. Germline V CDR1 and CDR2: MGHDK, SYGVNS. The CDR3 consists of 12 residues. V shed 4 bases and J shed 8 bases, with 11 bases lying between them. The DNA for the CDR3 is TGTGCCAGCAGTGGCCTAGAATGGGGCTACACCTTC. It yields the protein CASSGLEWGYTF.

This clone has a single count. This chain uses TRBV3-1 (or the pseudogene TRBV3-2) with TRBJ1-1, with 8 bases matching TRBD1. The V and J ends lost 2 bases and 6 bases, in that order; junction bases with no gene match: 5. Germline CDR1 reads LGHDT; CDR2 reads YNNKEL (reference sequence). There are 14 residues in the CDR3. Here the CDR3 DNA reads TGTGCCAGCAGCCAACGCAGGGGGCTAGCTGAAGCTTTCTTT. Residues: CASSQRRGLAEAFF.

The chain carries TRBV28 and TRBJ1-2; a weak D match, TRBD1 (5 bases). The length of the CDR3 is 12 residues. Trimming left V 4 bases short and J 5 bases short, with 8 bases between. Germline lookup yields CDR1 MDHEN and CDR2 SYDVKM. The CDR3 DNA is TGTGCCAGCAGTTGGGGGGAATATGGCTACACCTTC. Its protein is CASSWGEYGYTF.

The rearrangement joins TRBV11-3 to TRBJ2-7, with D possibly being TRBD1 (5 bases). This CDR3 is built from 14 residues. Trimming removed 4 bases at V and 2 bases at J, with 12 bases between. Germline CDR1 SGHNT, CDR2 YENEEA. CDR3 in DNA: TGTGCCAGCAGCTCAGACACAGGCACCTACGAGCAGTACTTC. Translated: CASSSDTGTYEQYF.

This chain connects TRBV28 to TRBJ2-7; 7 positions match TRBD1. In germline, CDR1 is MDHEN, CDR2 SYDVKM. Trimming at V came to 10 bases and at J to 0 bases, leaving 9 bases not matched to a gene. The CDR3 is 14 amino acids. The CDR3 bases are TGTGCCAACTCACCAGGGGGTCCCTCCTACGAGCAGTACTTC. It translates to CANSPGGPSYEQYF.

This rearrangement joins TRBV11-3 to TRBJ2-2, with TRBD2 matching over 11 bases. The germline CDR1 and CDR2 sequences are SGHNT and YENEEA. This CDR3 has 17 residues. With 4 bases clipped from V and 5 bases from J, the junction kept 9 bases outside the gene matches. The CDR3 here is CASSSPLTSGSTGELFF. The CDR3 nucleotides read TGTGCCAGCAGCTCTCCTCTAACTAGCGGGAGTACCGGGGAGCTGTTTTTT.

The V gene is TRBV6-5, the J gene TRBJ1-4, with 8 bases that match TRBD1. This CDR3 is built from 15 residues. V shed 4 bases, J shed 4 bases, and the junction held 5 bases outside the gene matches. Germline CDR1 and CDR2: MNHEY and SVGAGI. This CDR3 reads CASSSGDRFNEKLFF. The CDR3 DNA is TGTGCCAGCAGTTCTGGGGACAGGTTTAATGAAAAACTGTTTTTT.

The genes are TRBV19 and TRBJ1-2; D gene ambiguous. Per the germline V gene, CDR1 is LNHDA and CDR2 is SQIVND (reference sequence). Trimming took off 8 bases at V and 5 bases at J, with 15 bases between the two ends. CDR3 size: 13 residues. The chain's CDR3 is CASGIGRRYGYTF. Here the CDR3 DNA reads TGTGCCAGTGGGATAGGGAGAAGGTATGGCTACACCTTC.

The gene calls are TRBV24-1 and TRBJ2-5, with TRBD1 matching over 7 bases. Trimming took 3 bases from V and 5 from J; bases not matched to a gene: 14. CDR3 length: 17 amino acids. Germline CDR1 KGHDR, CDR2 SFDVKD. CDR3 bases: TGTGCCACCAGTGATAAATCTGGGACAGCGCGAGGGGAGACCCAGTACTTC. Amino acids: CATSDKSGTARGETQYF.

The rearrangement uses TRBV6-2 or TRBV6-3 and TRBJ2-4; D is undetermined. Germline CDR1 and CDR2: MNHEY and SVGEGT. Trimming stripped 5 bases from V and 2 bases from J, with 19 bases between. CDR3 length: 17 residues. The CDR3 coding sequence is TGTGCCAGCAGTCTTTCCCCGGTACGAGCGCCCAAAAACATTCAGTACTTC. It encodes CASSLSPVRAPKNIQYF.

The chain carries TRBV7-2 and TRBJ2-6; D is possibly TRBD2 (6 bases). Trimming took off 2 bases at V and 4 bases at J, with 12 bases between the two ends. This CDR3 comprises 16 residues. In germline, CDR1 is SGHTA, CDR2 FQGNSA. In nucleotides, the CDR3 is TGTGCCAGCAGCTTAACCGGGGGTGGAGGGGCCAACGTCCTGACTTTC. Translating it yields CASSLTGGGGANVLTF.

This rearrangement joins TRBV5-4 to TRBJ2-3; tentative D call: TRBD2 (6 bases). Trimming removed 4 bases from V and 0 bases from J, with 12 bases in between. This CDR3 spans 15 amino acids. CDR1 SGHNT and CDR2 YYREEE come from the germline V gene (reference sequence). CDR3 DNA: TGTGCCAGCAGCCCGGGACTCCGAAGCACAGATACGCAGTATTTT. Translating gives CASSPGLRSTDTQYF.

This sequence joins TRBV12-5 and TRBJ2-7, with TRBD2 identical over 7 bases. The junction had 7 bases not matched to a gene; V was cut back by 7 bases and J by 1 base. CDR1 and CDR2 (germline): LGHNT, FRNRAP. This CDR3 contains 14 residues. For the CDR3, the DNA is TGTGCTAGTGCCTGGGGCGGGAGTTCCTACGAGCAGTACTTC. Protein sequence: CASAWGGSSYEQYF.